This TCR beta chain stems from a study of cytomegalovirus exposure and HLA in healthy donors. The wider study: Findings of an earlier analysis included about 120 million unique TCR beta sequences from 200 million or so T cells.

Findings and caveats of the study: One variant, a missense change in DCLRE1C, was linked in a later analysis to TCR beta V- and J-gene trimming. Among TCR sequences, most were rare, though some public TCRs appeared in many donors. TCR beta chains numbering approximately 150 were designated cytomegalovirus-associated.

Primers for the PCR totalled 60 Vbeta and 13 Jbeta. Generated by immunoSEQ multiplex PCR, the TCRdb table keeps only in-frame clones and is missing some. The data contain some 180,000 clones, over 65% of them seen just once; the ten biggest clones take up 2.5% to 3.5%. In its sample, this clone was seen once. Its antigen remains unknown. The receptor was isolated from a young woman in good health and CMV-seronegative. Input material: PBMCs.

This CDR3 reads CASSPLDEQYF. The CDR3 nucleotides read TGTGCCAGCAGCCCATTAGACGAGCAGTACTTC. V is TRBV7-8 and J is TRBJ2-7; D call uncertain. The CDR3 runs to 11 residues. Trimming left V 5 bases short and J 5 bases short, with 7 bases between. CDR1 SGHVS and CDR2 FQNEAQ come from the germline V gene.